This T cell receptor beta chain was identified in a study of immune characterization of retroperitoneal liposarcoma. This clonotype has only one observation. The CDR3 spans 15 residues. With 4 bases clipped from V and 2 bases from J, the junction kept 4 bases outside the gene matches. CDR1 MNHNS and CDR2 SASEGT come from the germline V gene. Each CDR3 protein gets one entry after TCRdb re-called the PCR reads with MiXCR. The data contain about 4,100 distinct CDR3 sequences, approximately 29% of them singletons. This clonotype was obtained from a female donor with retroperitoneal liposarcoma. The J gene is TRBJ1-4, the V gene TRBV6-1; TRBD1 aligns across 7 bases. Sequences were obtained from blood. This CDR3 is CASSVLQGTNEKLFF. The DNA of the CDR3 is TGTGCCAGCAGTGTCCTACAGGGGACTAATGAAAAACTGTTTTTT.